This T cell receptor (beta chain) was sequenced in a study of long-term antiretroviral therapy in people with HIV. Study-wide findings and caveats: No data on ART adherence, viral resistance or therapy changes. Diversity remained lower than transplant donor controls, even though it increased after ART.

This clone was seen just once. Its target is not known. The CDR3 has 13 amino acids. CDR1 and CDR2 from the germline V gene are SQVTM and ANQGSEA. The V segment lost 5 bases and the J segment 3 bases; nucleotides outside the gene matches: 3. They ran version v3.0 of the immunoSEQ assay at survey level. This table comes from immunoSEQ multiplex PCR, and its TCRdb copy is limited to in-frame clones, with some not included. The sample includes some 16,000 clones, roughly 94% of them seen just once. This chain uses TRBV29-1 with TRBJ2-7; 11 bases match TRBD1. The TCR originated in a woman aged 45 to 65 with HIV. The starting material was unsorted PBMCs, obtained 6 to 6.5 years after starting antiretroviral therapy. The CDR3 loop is CSVTGQGVYEQYF. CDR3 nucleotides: TGCAGCGTTACGGGACAGGGGGTCTACGAGCAGTACTTC.